This T cell receptor beta chain was obtained from a study of lymphopenia after photon versus proton radiotherapy. Study results and caveats: Survival link was tested only in deceased patients; proton benefit remains a possibility. Under photons, naive T cells and diversity fell while effector/memory populations rose.

The data were produced by immunoSEQ multiplex PCR, yet TCRdb's version contains in-frame clones alone and is incomplete. The table shows tens of thousands of clones, with approximately 86% occurring only once. Trimming left V 5 bases short and J 0 bases short, with 17 bases between. This CDR3 spans 17 amino acids. CDR1 is MNHEY, CDR2 SMNVEV, per germline (reference sequence). With regard to this clone: What it binds is unknown.

The chain recombines TRBV27 with TRBJ1-3, with D tentatively TRBD1 (5 bases). This clonotype originated in a man between 40 and 49 years old with gastric cancer. Sequencing was performed on peripheral blood, taken from a patient treated with photon-based radiotherapy. CDR3 loop: CASSPNLQASSGNTIYF. CDR3 nucleotides: TGTGCCAGCAGTCCCAACTTACAGGCGTCCTCTGGAAACACCATATATTTT.